Presented here are 21 T cell receptor beta chains from one specimen sequenced in a study of blood T cells in healthy people across ages. Combining a sample-barcoded 5' primer with a J-beta primer mix, a second PCR ran for about 6 to 11 cycles. TCRdb analysed the 5' RACE reads with MiXCR anew, one entry per CDR3 protein. The sample yields hundreds of thousands of distinct CDR3 sequences, 58% seen once. What was sequenced was blood. The origin of the receptors is a man younger than 40 in good health.

This clonotype was detected only once. V gene TRBV6-5 combines with J gene TRBJ2-6; D not certain. The CDR3 contains 15 residues. The V gene's germline CDR1 is MNHEY and CDR2 SVGAGI. Trimming removed 5 bases from V and 0 bases from J, with 8 bases in between. Here the CDR3 reads CASSNPHSGANVLTF. The CDR3 DNA reads TGTGCCAGCAGTAACCCACACTCTGGGGCCAACGTCCTGACTTTC.

On this clonotype: Given a much more abundant clone one base away, this may be a read error. The chain's CDR3 is CASSFGRGAHNEQFF. The CDR3 coding sequence is TGTGCCAGCAGCTTTGGGCGGGGGGCCCACAATGAGCAGTTCTTC. This rearrangement joins TRBV5-8 to TRBJ2-1, with TRBD2 matching 8 bases. The CDR3 has 15 residues. CDR1 SGHTS and CDR2 YDEGEE come from the germline V gene. V lost 2 bases, J lost 5 bases, and 6 bases stayed unmatched.

This clonotype has only a few counts. The chain carries TRBV7-9 and TRBJ1-4; the D is unclear. V was cut by 3 bases and J by 5 bases, with 13 bases left in between. The CDR3 extends over 15 amino acids. CDR1 is SEHNR, CDR2 FQNEAQ, per germline (reference sequence). The CDR3 spells CASSLQASLNEKLFF. The CDR3 DNA reads as TGTGCCAGCAGCTTGCAAGCCAGCCTAAATGAAAAACTGTTTTTT.

The rearrangement uses TRBV19 and TRBJ1-5, with D uncertain. Trimming cost V 5 bases and J 6 bases, with 8 bases left between them. The CDR3 is made up of 12 amino acids. From germline, CDR1 is LNHDA and CDR2 SQIVND (reference sequence). The CDR3 nucleotides are TGTGCCAGTAGTTTAGGTCTTCAGCCCCAGCATTTT. This codes for CASSLGLQPQHF.

This chain links TRBV7-2 with TRBJ2-7; the D gene could be TRBD1 or TRBD2 (5 bases each). Trimming took 3 bases from V and 3 from J, leaving 9 bases between them. The CDR3 spans 13 residues. The V gene's germline CDR1 is SGHTA and CDR2 FQGNSA. CDR3 loop: CASSLGDLYEQYF. CDR3 bases: TGTGCCAGCAGCTTGGGGGACCTCTACGAGCAGTACTTC.

This clonotype was seen a handful of times. This chain links TRBV7-3 with TRBJ2-1; the D is unclear. The germline V gene has CDR1 SGHTA and CDR2 FQGTGA. V lost 5 bases to trimming and J lost 8 bases, with 13 bases between them. CDR3 length equals 13 residues. The CDR3 bases are TGTGCCAGCAGCCTTCTATATGGCCATGAGCAGTTCTTC. Translation: CASSLLYGHEQFF.

This clonotype was observed a single time. This rearrangement joins TRBV4-3 to TRBJ2-7; D gene ambiguous. The CDR3 contains 13 residues. Trimming cost V 0 bases and J 6 bases, with 9 bases left between them. CDR1 and CDR2 from the germline V gene are LGHNA and YSLEER. For the CDR3, the DNA is TGCGCCAGCAGCCAAGATAATGCCCGCGAGCAGTACTTC. Its translation: CASSQDNAREQYF.

This clonotype was observed a few times. V gene TRBV14 combines with J gene TRBJ2-3; 8 bases agree with TRBD2. Germline V CDR1 and CDR2: SGHDN, FVKESK. There are 19 residues in the CDR3. V lost 3 bases, J lost 0 bases, and 14 bases stayed unmatched. The CDR3 protein is CASSQVHGIGGRSTDTQYF. The DNA for the CDR3 is TGTGCCAGCAGCCAGGTGCACGGGATCGGCGGGAGGAGCACAGATACGCAGTATTTT.

The rearrangement uses TRBV29-1 and TRBJ1-1; D uncertain. Germline-derived CDR1 and CDR2 are SQVTM and ANQGSEA. The CDR3 length is 11 residues. Trimming pared 7 bases from V and 1 base from J, leaving 7 bases between. The DNA for the CDR3 is TGCAGCGCCGAACAGAACACTGAAGCTTTCTTT. Amino acid sequence: CSAEQNTEAFF.

Concerning this clonotype itself: One end of the junction varies from germline; a read error may be responsible. The chain uses TRBV12-3 or TRBV12-4 and TRBJ2-1, with 9 bases aligning to TRBD1. This CDR3 comprises 15 residues. The CDR3 DNA sequence: TGTGCCAGCAGCTTAGGGACAGGGTCCTACAATGAGCAGTTCTTC. It codes for CASSLGTGSYNEQFF.

This chain joins TRBV20-1 and TRBJ2-1; 9 nucleotides line up with TRBD2. Trimming cost V 5 bases and J 5 bases; bases outside gene matches: 7. Germline loops: CDR1 DFQATT, CDR2 SNEGSKA (reference sequence). The length of the CDR3 is 14 residues. The chain's CDR3 is CSAPGTSYNNEQFF. CDR3 bases: TGCAGTGCTCCCGGGACTAGCTATAACAATGAGCAGTTCTTC.

V and J are TRBV5-1 and TRBJ1-1; D ambiguous. This CDR3 region has 14 residues. Between the trimmed V and J ends, which lost 0 bases and 0 bases, there was a span of 6 bases. Germline CDR1 reads SGHRS; CDR2 reads YFSETQ. The DNA for the CDR3 is TGCGCCAGCAGCTTGGAAGCGGTGAACACTGAAGCTTTCTTT. It is translated as CASSLEAVNTEAFF.

This chain joins TRBV11-2 and TRBJ1-1; perhaps TRBD1 as D (5 bases). The CDR3 is made up of 13 amino acids. Trimming pared 6 bases from V and 7 bases from J, leaving 15 bases between. Germline CDR1 is SGHAT and CDR2 is FQNNGV. In DNA, the CDR3 is TGTGCCAGCAGGGAAAGGGACGTCGGTGAAGCTTTCTTT. Protein sequence: CASRERDVGEAFF. Together with reference TRBV11-2 and TRBJ1-1, the CDR3 gives the full variable domain: EAGVAQSPRYKIIEKRQSVAFWCNPISGHATLYWYQQILGQGPKLLIQFQNNGVVDDSQLPKDRFSAERLKGVDSTLKIQPAKLEDSAVYLCASRERDVGEAFFGQGTRLTVV.

Written as DNA, the CDR3 is TGCAGTGCTAAAGACAGTTACGAGCAGTACTTC. Amino acid sequence: CSAKDSYEQYF. This chain connects TRBV20-1 to TRBJ2-7; maybe TRBD1 (5 bases). CDR1 is DFQATT, CDR2 SNEGSKA, per germline (reference sequence). This CDR3 comprises 11 residues. V was cut by 4 bases and J by 4 bases, with 8 bases left in between.

In its sample, this clonotype was seen a few times. This chain joins TRBV9 and TRBJ2-7; D perhaps matches TRBD1 (5 bases). This CDR3 spans 13 amino acids. CDR1 and CDR2 (germline): SGDLS, YYNGEE. Trimming shortened V by 3 bases and J by 7 bases, and 14 bases separated the two germline ends. CDR3 coding DNA: TGTGCCAGCAGCGATTACAGGTTCGGGGAGCAGTACTTC. Its protein product is CASSDYRFGEQYF.

A remark on this clonotype: At one boundary the junction diverges from the germline segment, which might be a read error. The chain employs TRBV6-1 and TRBJ1-2, with a tentative D call TRBD1 (5 bases). The CDR3 has 15 residues. Germline lookup yields CDR1 MNHNS and CDR2 SASEGT. The CDR3 loop is CAGSGGTIANYGYTF. The CDR3 DNA reads as TGTGCCGGCAGTGGGGGGACGATCGCTAACTATGGCTACACCTTC.

The rearrangement uses TRBV12-3 or TRBV12-4 and TRBJ2-3; D is possibly TRBD2 (7 bases). The ends were cut back, 5 bases at V and 5 bases at J, with 17 bases in the middle. The CDR3 runs 15 residues. Here the CDR3 reads CASSHPRGGQDTQYF. CDR3 DNA: TGTGCCAGCAGTCATCCTAGGGGGGGCCAAGATACGCAGTATTTT.

The chain combines TRBV7-2 with TRBJ2-3, with D unresolved. The CDR3 runs 15 residues. Trimming pared 5 bases from V and 6 bases from J, leaving 18 bases between. Germline V lookup: CDR1 SGHTA, CDR2 FQGNSA. The CDR3 is CASSTPARMRDTQYF. The DNA of the CDR3 is TGTGCCAGCAGCACCCCGGCCCGGATGAGGGATACGCAGTATTTT. Complete variable domain (other parts from reference TRBV7-2 and TRBJ2-3): GAGVSQSPSNKVTEKGKDVELRCDPISGHTALYWYRQSLGQGLEFLIYFQGNSAPDKSGLPSDRFSAERTGGSVSTLTIQRTQQEDSAVYLCASSTPARMRDTQYFGPGTRLTVL.

The chain couples TRBV9 to TRBJ1-1; D perhaps matches TRBD1 (5 bases). Trimming shortened V by 3 bases and J by 2 bases, and 8 bases separated the two germline ends. CDR1 SGDLS and CDR2 YYNGEE come from the germline V gene. CDR3 length: 13 amino acids. CDR3 DNA sequence: TGTGCCAGCAGCGAGACAGCTAACACTGAAGCTTTCTTT. Its translation is CASSETANTEAFF.

This chain joins TRBV9 and TRBJ2-1, with 11 nucleotides matching TRBD2. From germline, CDR1 is SGDLS and CDR2 YYNGEE. The V and J ends lost 3 bases and 6 bases, in that order; junction bases with no gene match: 14. The CDR3 loop spans 18 amino acids. The CDR3 sequence: CASSARGLAGGWGNEQFF. For the CDR3, the DNA is TGTGCCAGCAGCGCGAGGGGGCTAGCGGGAGGTTGGGGCAATGAGCAGTTCTTC.

V and J are TRBV7-9 and TRBJ2-3, with unresolved D. Germline CDR1 reads SEHNR; CDR2 reads FQNEAQ (reference sequence). V was clipped by 10 bases and J by 1 base, with 12 bases between them. The CDR3 has 13 amino acids. CDR3: CATTRRGTDTQYF. CDR3 DNA sequence: TGTGCCACCACGAGACGGGGCACAGATACGCAGTATTTT. The full variable domain, with the rest looked up from reference TRBV7-9 and TRBJ2-3, is DTGVSQNPRHKITKRGQNVTFRCDPISEHNRLYWYRQTLGQGPEFLTYFQNEAQLEKSRLLSDRFSAERPKGSFSTLEIQRTEQGDSAMYLCATTRRGTDTQYFGPGTRLTVL.